The rows below give T cell receptor beta chains drawn from one sample of a study of vaccination effects on CD4 cells after COVID-19. What these receptors recognize is not known. The data were produced by immunoSEQ multiplex PCR, yet TCRdb's version contains in-frame clones alone and is incomplete. The sample holds about 26,000 clones, around 78% seen once. Sequences were derived from CD4+ T cells from PBMCs cultured with HCoV-NL63 spike peptides, sampled before COVID-19 vaccination. These receptors all stem from a human donor who had a prior SARS-CoV-2 infection. The CDR3 runs from the conserved cysteine through the conserved F or W. The D gene is left open where the match is weak. Size tells how often a clone was seen (once, few, many) or the class of an expanded clone, and some rows leave it out.

d_gene	len	abundance	v_gene	j_gene	CDR3nt	CDR3aa
-	12	-	TRBV11-1	TRBJ2-3	TGTGCCAGCAGCTCAAACACAGATACGCAGTATTTT	CASSSNTDTQYF
-	12	-	TRBV7-9	TRBJ2-5	TGTGCCAGCAGCTTCAAAGAAGAGACCCAGTACTTC	CASSFKEETQYF
-	13	-	TRBV5-5	TRBJ1-4	TGTGCCAGCAGCCCATCCCCCTTTGACAAACTGTTTTTT	CASSPSPFDKLFF
-	13	-	TRBV29-1	TRBJ2-1	TGCAGCGTTTTAGTTGCAGGGAACAATGAGCAGTTCTTC	CSVLVAGNNEQFF
-	16	-	TRBV5-4	TRBJ2-1	TGTGCCAGCAGCTTCCGGGGGATTAGCTCCTACAATGAGCAGTTCTTC	CASSFRGISSYNEQFF
-	14	-	TRBV7-8	TRBJ2-7	TGTGCCAGCAGCTTAGATATGGGCAACTACGAGCAGTACTTC	CASSLDMGNYEQYF
-	14	-	TRBV18	TRBJ1-1	TGTGCCAGCTCACAAACAAGTTTTGATACTGAAGCTTTCTTT	CASSQTSFDTEAFF
-	14	-	TRBV9	TRBJ1-4	TGTGCCAGCAGCGATTCTCCCGGGTGGGAAAAACTGTTTTTT	CASSDSPGWEKLFF
-	13	-	TRBV28	TRBJ1-6	TGTGCCAGCAGTTTGGCCGGGAATTCACCCCTCCACTTT	CASSLAGNSPLHF
-	11	-	TRBV30	TRBJ2-7	TGTGCCTGGAGTAACGGGTACGAGCAGTACTTC	CAWSNGYEQYF
TRBD2	19	-	TRBV6-2/TRBV6-3	TRBJ2-2	TGTGCCAGCAGTTGGACCCGACTAAGCGGGATGGCCAGAGGCGGGGAGCTGTTTTTT	CASSWTRLSGMARGGELFF
TRBD1	14	-	TRBV5-1	TRBJ1-2	TGCGCCAGCAGCATCGGACAGGACAACTATGGCTACACCTTC	CASSIGQDNYGYTF
TRBD2	17	-	TRBV9	TRBJ2-2	TGTGCCAGCAGCGTTGGGTGGGGGGGTTCGAACACCGGGGAGCTGTTTTTT	CASSVGWGGSNTGELFF
TRBD1	15	-	TRBV7-2	TRBJ1-2	TGTGCCAGCAGCTTAGCGACGGGACAGGGATACGGCTACACCTTC	CASSLATGQGYGYTF
-	14	-	TRBV6-4	TRBJ2-3	TGTGCCAGCAGTGACTATCCCTACACAGATACGCAGTATTTT	CASSDYPYTDTQYF
-	13	once	TRBV5-1	TRBJ1-2	TGCGCCAGCAGCTTGGACGCGGTGAGTGGCTACACCTTC	CASSLDAVSGYTF
TRBD2	16	-	TRBV19	TRBJ2-5	TGTGCCAGTAGTATTCGGCTAGCGGGGGGACGAGAGACCCAGTACTTC	CASSIRLAGGRETQYF
TRBD2	16	once	TRBV4-1	TRBJ2-7	TGCGCCAGCAGCCGGGTCCTAGCGGGAGGCTCCTACGAGCAGTACTTC	CASSRVLAGGSYEQYF
-	14	-	TRBV7-2	TRBJ2-7	TGTGCCAGCAGCTTAGGCAGGGTCCCCTACGAGCAGTACTTC	CASSLGRVPYEQYF
-	17	-	TRBV24-1	TRBJ2-3	TGTGCCACCAGTGGCTCAGGGTTTTCCTCTAGCACAGATACGCAGTATTTT	CATSGSGFSSSTDTQYF
-	14	-	TRBV5-1	TRBJ2-7	TGCGCCAGCAGCTTAGGGGCAGTGTCCTACGAGCAGTACTTC	CASSLGAVSYEQYF
TRBD1	16	-	TRBV24-1	TRBJ1-5	TGTGCCACCAGTGACCCTACAGGGGGCAAGGATCAGCCCCAGCATTTT	CATSDPTGGKDQPQHF
-	16	-	TRBV19	TRBJ1-1	TGTGCCAGTAGTATAGGGGGTTACAGGGCGTCGGGTGAAGCTTTCTTT	CASSIGGYRASGEAFF
TRBD1	14	-	TRBV4-3	TRBJ1-1	TGCGCCAGCAGCCAAGAGGACAGGCGAACTGAAGCTTTCTTT	CASSQEDRRTEAFF
TRBD1	15	once	TRBV27	TRBJ1-1	TGTGCCAGCAGTCCTCACCTGACAGGGGTGGGTGAAGCTTTCTTT	CASSPHLTGVGEAFF
TRBD1	16	-	TRBV4-1	TRBJ1-1	TGCGCCAGCAGCCCGCGAAGGACAGGGGTAGACACTGAAGCTTTCTTT	CASSPRRTGVDTEAFF
-	15	few	TRBV5-4	TRBJ2-1	TGTGCCAGCAGCTTGTCGGGAGAATCCTACAATGAGCAGTTCTTC	CASSLSGESYNEQFF
TRBD1	15	-	TRBV18	TRBJ2-7	TGTGCCAGCTCACCGGGGGGACAGGGCTACTACGAGCAGTACTTC	CASSPGGQGYYEQYF
-	15	-	TRBV7-9	TRBJ2-2	TGTGCCAGCAGCTTAAGGTTCGCGAACACCGGGGAGCTGTTTTTT	CASSLRFANTGELFF
-	11	-	TRBV3-1/TRBV3-2	TRBJ2-7	TGTGCCAGCAGCCAGGCGGGGAAGCAGTACTTC	CASSQAGKQYF
TRBD2	16	-	TRBV7-2	TRBJ2-1	TGTGCCAGCAGCCCCCCGGGACTAGCCTCCTACAATGAGCAGTTCTTC	CASSPPGLASYNEQFF
-	15	-	TRBV5-1	TRBJ2-6	TGCGCCAGCAGCATAACAGGGACTGGGGCCAACGTCCTGACTTTC	CASSITGTGANVLTF
-	13	once	TRBV5-6	TRBJ2-5	TGTGCCAGCAGCTTGGGGCCCAGGGAGGACCAGTACTTC	CASSLGPREDQYF
-	15	few	TRBV11-2	TRBJ1-3	TGTGCCAGCAGCTTGGAAACGGGTCGGGGAAACACCATATATTTT	CASSLETGRGNTIYF
-	15	-	TRBV7-8	TRBJ2-7	TGTGCCAGCAGCTCACCGGGACGGCGGACCTACGAGCAGTACTTC	CASSSPGRRTYEQYF
-	15	-	TRBV5-1	TRBJ1-1	TGCGCCAGCAGCTTTGATCTGCCCGGGAACACTGAAGCTTTCTTT	CASSFDLPGNTEAFF
TRBD2	16	-	TRBV6-1	TRBJ2-1	TGTGCCAGCAGTGTCGGACTAGCGGGAGGATACAATGAGCAGTTCTTC	CASSVGLAGGYNEQFF
-	12	-	TRBV29-1	TRBJ2-3	TGCAGCGTTGATCAGGGGACAGATACGCAGTATTTT	CSVDQGTDTQYF
-	15	-	TRBV5-1	TRBJ2-3	TGCGCCAGCAGCCTCGGACAAACACGCACAGATACGCAGTATTTT	CASSLGQTRTDTQYF
-	13	-	TRBV2	TRBJ2-2	TGTGCCAGCAGTGAAGGGGGTGGAGGGGAGCTGTTTTTT	CASSEGGGGELFF
-	13	-	TRBV6-6	TRBJ1-3	TGTGCCAGCACCTTAAGGACGGGAAACACCATATATTTT	CASTLRTGNTIYF
-	15	medium-sized	TRBV5-1	TRBJ2-5	TGCGCCAGCAGCTTGGATGCGGGGCCGCAAGAGACCCAGTACTTC	CASSLDAGPQETQYF
-	15	-	TRBV4-1	TRBJ2-1	TGCGCCAGCAGCCAAGCAGGGGGGGGTTACAATGAGCAGTTCTTC	CASSQAGGGYNEQFF
-	12	-	TRBV11-2	TRBJ2-5	TGTGCCAGCAGCTTATCCCTGGGGACCCAGTACTTC	CASSLSLGTQYF
-	15	-	TRBV7-2	TRBJ1-1	TGTGCCAGCAGCTTACGCGTCACAGCCCCCGGTGAAGCTTTCTTT	CASSLRVTAPGEAFF
-	18	-	TRBV11-3	TRBJ2-2	TGTGCCAGCAGCTTAGATCGGGGGTGGGACCCGATCTTGGGGGAGCTGTTTTTT	CASSLDRGWDPILGELFF
TRBD2	18	-	TRBV7-2	TRBJ2-2	TGTGCCAGCAGCCTGCGGACTAGCGGGTCCCGGAACACCGGGGAGCTGTTTTTT	CASSLRTSGSRNTGELFF
-	16	-	TRBV5-1	TRBJ2-7	TGCGCCAGCAGCTTGGGGTTGGAGGGAGTAAGGTACGAGCAGTACTTC	CASSLGLEGVRYEQYF
TRBD1	17	-	TRBV6-2/TRBV6-3	TRBJ1-1	TGTGCCAGCAGTTACTCATCCGGGACAGGGTATGACGCTGAAGCTTTCTTT	CASSYSSGTGYDAEAFF
TRBD2	13	-	TRBV7-9	TRBJ2-1	TGTGCCACTCCGGGACTAGCGTATTATGAGCAGTTCTTC	CATPGLAYYEQFF
TRBD1	11	-	TRBV7-6	TRBJ2-1	TGTGCCAGCAGCTTAGGGACAGGCCTGTTCTTC	CASSLGTGLFF
-	14	-	TRBV5-1	TRBJ1-4	TGCGCCAGCAGATCGACAGAAATAAATGAAAAACTGTTTTTT	CASRSTEINEKLFF
-	15	-	TRBV6-5	TRBJ1-6	TGTGCCAGCAGTTACTCGAAGGGGCTATATTCACCCCTCCACTTT	CASSYSKGLYSPLHF
-	13	medium-sized	TRBV2	TRBJ1-6	TGTGCCAGCAGTGAAAGGTTAGGGGTACCCCTCCACTTT	CASSERLGVPLHF
-	13	-	TRBV6-7	TRBJ2-3	TGTGCCAGCATGGTGGTGTCCACAGATACGCAGTATTTT	CASMVVSTDTQYF
TRBD2	15	-	TRBV16	TRBJ2-5	TGTGCCAGCAGCCAATCACGACTAGCCGGAGAGACCCAGTACTTC	CASSQSRLAGETQYF
-	13	few	TRBV2	TRBJ2-7	TGTGCCAGCAGTGTTTTGAGAACCTACGAGCAGTACTTC	CASSVLRTYEQYF
TRBD2	15	-	TRBV24-1	TRBJ2-3	TGTGCCACCAGTGGATCGGGAGGAGGCACAGATACGCAGTATTTT	CATSGSGGGTDTQYF
-	13	-	TRBV9	TRBJ2-5	TGTGCCAGCAGCGTACGGGACCAAGAGACCCAGTACTTC	CASSVRDQETQYF
-	14	-	TRBV6-1	TRBJ1-2	TGTGCCAGCAGTGAAGGTGGGCCGGACTATGGCTACACCTTC	CASSEGGPDYGYTF